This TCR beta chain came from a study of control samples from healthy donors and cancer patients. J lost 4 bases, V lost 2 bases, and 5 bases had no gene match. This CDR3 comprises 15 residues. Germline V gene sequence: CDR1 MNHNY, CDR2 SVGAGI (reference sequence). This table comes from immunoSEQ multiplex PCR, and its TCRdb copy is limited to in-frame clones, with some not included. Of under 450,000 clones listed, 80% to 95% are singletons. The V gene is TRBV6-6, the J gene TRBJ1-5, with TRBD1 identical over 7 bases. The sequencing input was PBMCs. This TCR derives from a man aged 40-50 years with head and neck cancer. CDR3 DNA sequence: TGTGCCAGCAGTTACCCTGGGACAGTAAATCAGCCCCAGCATTTT. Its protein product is CASSYPGTVNQPQHF.